Ten or more counts support the clone carrying this T cell receptor beta chain. In the library, individual cDNA molecules carried attached unique molecular identifiers. One entry per CDR3 protein results from TCRdb running MiXCR on the 5' RACE reads. The sample yields some 27,000 distinct CDR3 sequences, approximately 4% seen once. From germline, CDR1 is SGDLS and CDR2 YYNGEE. The CDR3 is 13 residues long. The V and J ends lost 3 bases and 7 bases respectively, with 13 bases between them. The sample is drawn from a study of early T cells in non-severe SARS-CoV-2 infection. Overall study: The authors sequenced bulk RNA from unsorted whole blood, leaving chains unpaired.

Material for sequencing was whole blood. The source is an adult who was a healthcare worker with PCR-confirmed SARS-CoV-2 infection or an uninfected control (not recorded which). This chain joins TRBV9 and TRBJ1-1; no firm D call. The CDR3 DNA is TGTGCCAGCAGCGGACACCTGGAAGGTGAAGCTTTCTTT. This sequence encodes CASSGHLEGEAFF.